These T cell receptor beta chains were read from a single sample in a study of read filtering for tumor transcriptome and immune sequencing. MiXCR, applied by TCRdb to the reads, yields one record per CDR3 protein. The data hold roughly 130,000 distinct CDR3 sequences, with 13% observed a single time. The specimen was a population of CD138-negative cells sorted from bone marrow. The receptors originated from a donor at least 40 years old with multiple myeloma. CDR3s leave out the opening cysteine and the closing phenylalanine or tryptophan. The order of the fields is V gene, CDR3 protein.

TRBV12-3/TRBV12-4,ASSPWDRDANTEAF
TRBV20-1,SARLGRTDTQY
TRBV9,AYSPGQLHNEQL
TRBV14,ASSQISRDGEAF
TRBV24-1,ATSDAGLAVTINTGELF
TRBV7-2,ASSLFSGGELF
TRBV6-6,ASSRLVAGETQY
TRBV15,ATSRSGTNEQF
TRBV19,ASRKLGGNTEAF
TRBV4-1,ASSQPAGSETQY
TRBV12-3/TRBV12-4,ASTKSSGTQETQY
TRBV29-1,SVEEPRGDTQY
TRBV11-2,ASSLDRGTRAEQF
TRBV5-1,ASSPQTSGGDEQF
TRBV3-1,ASSLGTDSYEQY
TRBV12-3/TRBV12-4,ASSLERAQY
TRBV19,ASSIGPGLAAYNEQF
TRBV7-2,ASRLGQRNTEAF
TRBV6-2/TRBV6-3,ASRTVGWQF
TRBV29-1,SVEESGMDNEQF
TRBV20-1,SASPGGRENTEAF
TRBV7-8,ASSLSGQSEAF
TRBV11-2,ASSASAGKETQY
TRBV20-1,SAFTGTERETQY
TRBV29-1,SVEGVGTEAF
TRBV7-9,AIRPGEGAEAF
TRBV5-1,ASSFQGYSYEQY
TRBV5-4,ASSASGLADEQY
TRBV18,ASSSTSGFEQY
TRBV5-1,ASSPTSGGATDTQY
TRBV7-2,ASSLAGSTGLEAF
TRBV6-5,ASSYRGGAGDEQF
TRBV20-1,SARDPGRDYHNEQF
TRBV19,ASSQGAGETQY
TRBV6-1,ASNVRQQETQY
TRBV29-1,SVATGVNEKLF
TRBV5-6,ASRSSGGTEQY
TRBV2,ASSENSYSNQPQH
TRBV29-1,SAHRGSNTEAF
TRBV9,ASSYRTGGAGETQY
TRBV6-2/TRBV6-3,ASRTGLSTQY